This T cell receptor beta chain was recorded in a study of CD8 T cells in ankylosing spondylitis. Study-level points and caveats: Apparently characteristic of ankylosing spondylitis blood was a TCR beta motif (roughly eight highly homologous variants).

The CDR3 is made up of 14 amino acids. The germline CDR1 and CDR2 sequences are DFQATT and SNEGSKA (reference sequence). Trimming cost V 6 bases and J 1 base, with 13 bases left between them. This clonotype has only a few counts. Its specificity is not known. TCRdb re-called the 5' RACE reads through MiXCR, storing one row per CDR3 protein. The sample yields 800,000 to 900,000 distinct CDR3 sequences, roughly 10% seen once. The receptor was isolated from a male donor with ankylosing spondylitis. V is TRBV20-1 and J is TRBJ2-1, with D hard to call. The sequenced sample was blood, either unsorted or a sorted T cell fraction (not recorded which). CDR3 coding DNA: TGCAGTGCCCCCGGCCGCCAGTCCTACAATGAGCAGTTCTTC. This encodes CSAPGRQSYNEQFF.